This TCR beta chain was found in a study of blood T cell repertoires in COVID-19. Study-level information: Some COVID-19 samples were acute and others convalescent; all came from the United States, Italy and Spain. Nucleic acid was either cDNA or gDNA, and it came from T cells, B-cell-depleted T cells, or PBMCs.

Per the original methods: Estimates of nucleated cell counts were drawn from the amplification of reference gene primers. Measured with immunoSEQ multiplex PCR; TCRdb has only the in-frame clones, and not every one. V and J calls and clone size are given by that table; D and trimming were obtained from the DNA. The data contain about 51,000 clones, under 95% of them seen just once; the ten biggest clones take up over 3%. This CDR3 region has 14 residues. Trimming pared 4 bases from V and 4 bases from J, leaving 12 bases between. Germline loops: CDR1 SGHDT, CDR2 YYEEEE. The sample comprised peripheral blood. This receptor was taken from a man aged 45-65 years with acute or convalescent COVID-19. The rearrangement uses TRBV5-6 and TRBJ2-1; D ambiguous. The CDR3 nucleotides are TGTGCCAGCAGCCTGGTTAGCCCGTACAATGAGCAGTTCTTC. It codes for CASSLVSPYNEQFF.